These T cell receptor beta chains were read from a single sample in a study of blood T cells in healthy people across ages. TCRdb reprocessed the 5' RACE reads with MiXCR, giving one entry per CDR3 protein. The sample carries 600,000 to 1,000,000 distinct CDR3 sequences, roughly 60% recorded once. Sample: blood. These receptors all come from a man aged 25-45 years in good health. The CDR3 runs from the conserved cysteine through the conserved F or W. A D gene is named only where the DNA matches it firmly. Where a row states a size, it is once, few, many or the class of an expanded clone; other rows omit it.

>TRBJ2-7|TRBV7-9|TRBD2|.
TGTGCCAGCAGCTTCCCCGGGAGGGAGCAGTACTTC
CASSFPGREQYF
>TRBJ2-1|TRBV28|TRBD2|.
TGTGCCAGCAGTCCCCGACTAGCGGGAGTTAATGAGCAGTTCTTC
CASSPRLAGVNEQFF
>TRBJ2-7|TRBV4-3|.|few
TGCGCCAGCAGCCAAGATTGGGTCTCTTTGGGGGTGTACGAGCAGTACTTC
CASSQDWVSLGVYEQYF
>TRBJ1-2|TRBV27|.|.
TGTGCCAGCTCCACGGCAGTACAAGATGGCTACACCTTC
CASSTAVQDGYTF
>TRBJ2-5|TRBV5-1|TRBD1|.
TGCGCCAGCAGCTTGGAAGGCAGGGGGTTTGAGACCCAGTACTTC
CASSLEGRGFETQYF
>TRBJ1-5|TRBV6-6|.|.
TGTGCCAGCAGTAAGTGGGGGGGCGAGGATCAGCCCCAGCATTTT
CASSKWGGEDQPQHF
>TRBJ2-7|TRBV20-1|TRBD2|.
TGCAGTGCTAGAGATTGGGAGGGATCCTACGAGCAGTACTTC
CSARDWEGSYEQYF
>TRBJ1-3|TRBV7-2|.|once
TGTGCCAGCAGCTCCCCCCAGCTAGGAAACACCATATATTTT
CASSSPQLGNTIYF
>TRBJ2-5|TRBV7-2|TRBD2|.
TGTGCCAGCAGTCGGACTAGACTGGAGACCCAGTACTTC
CASSRTRLETQYF
>TRBJ2-1|TRBV20-1|.|.
TGCAGTGCTAGAGATGGACGGAGGACGGTTCACGACAATGAGCAGTTCTTC
CSARDGRRTVHDNEQFF
>TRBJ1-2|TRBV6-1|.|.
TGTGCCAGCAGTGTGCTCAAGGAGGACGCCTATGGCTACACCTTC
CASSVLKEDAYGYTF
>TRBJ1-6|TRBV25-1|.|.
TGTGCCAGCAGGTCGGTGACCAAAAGGTCACCCCTCCACTTT
CASRSVTKRSPLHF
>TRBJ2-7|TRBV15|.|few
TGTGCCACCAGCCCAGGGCGGTACGAGCAGTACTTC
CATSPGRYEQYF
>TRBJ2-3|TRBV10-3|.|.
TGTGCCGCCCGTATGAAAGATACGCAGTATTTT
CAARMKDTQYF
>TRBJ2-6|TRBV2|TRBD1|.
TGTGCCAGCAGTGAGGACAGGACTTCTGGGGCCAACGTCCTGACTTTC
CASSEDRTSGANVLTF
>TRBJ2-3|TRBV19|TRBD2|.
TGTGCCAGTAGTCTCCAGCGGGGGGGAGATACGCAGTATTTT
CASSLQRGGDTQYF
>TRBJ2-1|TRBV20-1|.|.
TGCAGTGCTAGAGATGGTATCGGTCCGTACAATGAGCAGTTCTTC
CSARDGIGPYNEQFF
>TRBJ2-7|TRBV7-2|.|few
TGTGCCAGCAGCTCCCCCTCCGAACTTGGCGAGCAGTACTTC
CASSSPSELGEQYF
>TRBJ1-2|TRBV15|.|few
TGTGCCACCAGCAGAGACAGCTATGGCTACACCTTC
CATSRDSYGYTF
>TRBJ2-1|TRBV11-3|TRBD2|.
TGTGCCAGCAGCCTCGGGACTAGCGCTTTAAATGAGCAGTTCTTC
CASSLGTSALNEQFF
>TRBJ2-6|TRBV29-1|.|few
TGCAGCGTTGAAGCCGAGGGTGCTGGGGCCAACGTCCTGACTTTC
CSVEAEGAGANVLTF
>TRBJ2-7|TRBV20-1|.|.
TGCAGTGCCGAGGCTTACGAGCAGTACTTC
CSAEAYEQYF
>TRBJ2-1|TRBV7-2|TRBD2|once
TGTGCCAGCAGCCCCGGTAGGGCGGGGGAGAAGTTCTTC
CASSPGRAGEKFF
>TRBJ2-1|TRBV20-1|.|few
TGCAGTGCTCGGGGTGAGCAGTTCTTC
CSARGEQFF
>TRBJ2-7|TRBV19|.|.
TGTGCCAGTAGTATAGAGGCGCGCTCCTACGAGCAGTACTTC
CASSIEARSYEQYF
>TRBJ2-4|TRBV2|.|few
TGTGCCAGCAGTGAGAGCAGGGGAAACATTCAGTACTTC
CASSESRGNIQYF
>TRBJ2-1|TRBV3-1|TRBD2|few
TGTGCCAGCAGCCCCCGACTAGCGTTCTACAATGAGCAGTTCTTC
CASSPRLAFYNEQFF
>TRBJ2-1|TRBV5-1|TRBD2|.
TGCGCCAGCAGGGGGTCTAGCGGTAACAATGAGCAGTTCTTC
CASRGSSGNNEQFF
>TRBJ2-7|TRBV15|.|.
TGTGCCACCAGCAGGGGAGGAAATAGCCAAGCCGAGCAGTACTTC
CATSRGGNSQAEQYF
>TRBJ2-3|TRBV12-3/TRBV12-4|.|.
TGTGCCAGCAGTTTAGGATTGGGCGGGAGCACAGATACGCAGTATTTT
CASSLGLGGSTDTQYF
>TRBJ2-5|TRBV20-1|TRBD2|few
TGCAGTGCTCCCGGGACTAGCATGGAGACCCAGTACTTC
CSAPGTSMETQYF
>TRBJ2-6|TRBV28|.|few
TGTGCCAGCAGTTTGGCAGAGATCTCTGGGGCCAACGTCCTGACTTTC
CASSLAEISGANVLTF
>TRBJ2-7|TRBV11-2|.|few
TGTGCCAGCAGCTCACTAACAGACTCCTACGAGCAGTACTTC
CASSSLTDSYEQYF
>TRBJ1-2|TRBV28|TRBD1|.
TGTGCCAGCAGTTCACTTGGACAGGTTACACGCTACACCTTC
CASSSLGQVTRYTF
>TRBJ1-1|TRBV5-1|.|.
TGCGCCAGCAGCTTGGTCCAGGACACTGAAGCTTTCTTT
CASSLVQDTEAFF
>TRBJ2-3|TRBV5-1|.|.
TGCGCCAGCAGCTTGGCCGGGACCGATGGGTATTTT
CASSLAGTDGYF
>TRBJ2-7|TRBV5-1|.|few
TGCGCCAGCCAACAGGGGACTGGAGCCTACGAGCAGTACTTC
CASQQGTGAYEQYF
>TRBJ2-1|TRBV29-1|.|.
TGCAGCGTTGAAGTCCTTATAAATGAGCAGTTCTTC
CSVEVLINEQFF
>TRBJ1-2|TRBV29-1|TRBD1|few
TGCAGCGTTGTCGACGACACCGACAGGGGGAGTAACTATGGCTACACCTTC
CSVVDDTDRGSNYGYTF
>TRBJ1-2|TRBV28|.|.
TGTGCCAGCAGGTCGGGGGCGCAGGATGGCTACACCTTC
CASRSGAQDGYTF
>TRBJ2-7|TRBV10-3|.|.
TGTGCCATCAGTGATTTTGACGAGCAGTACTTC
CAISDFDEQYF
>TRBJ2-1|TRBV5-1|TRBD1|.
TGCGCCAGCAGCTACCGGGACAGCCGATCCGGTGAGCAGTTCTTC
CASSYRDSRSGEQFF
>TRBJ1-5|TRBV27|.|.
TGTGCCAGCAGTTTAGGGGGGGAGGGGCCCCAGCATTTT
CASSLGGEGPQHF
>TRBJ2-1|TRBV4-2|.|once
TGTGCCAGCAGCCAAGGGTCGGGAGCTCTCAATGAGCAGTTCTTC
CASSQGSGALNEQFF
>TRBJ2-1|TRBV15|.|.
TGTGCCACCAGCACACGGAGTTCCTACAATGAGCAGTTCTTC
CATSTRSSYNEQFF
>TRBJ2-5|TRBV9|TRBD1|.
TGTGCCAGCAGCGCACAGGGGGAGACCCAGTACTTC
CASSAQGETQYF
>TRBJ2-4|TRBV28|TRBD1|.
TGTGCCAGCAGTGCGAGACAGGGATTTAACATTCAGTACTTC
CASSARQGFNIQYF
>TRBJ2-1|TRBV7-8|.|.
TGTGCCAGCAGCTTAGCGACCGGTAGCAGAACGGCCTACAATGAGCAGTTCTTC
CASSLATGSRTAYNEQFF
>TRBJ2-3|TRBV7-2|.|.
TGTGCCAGCAGCCCACTAGGCGGGGAGTCAGATACGCAGTATTTT
CASSPLGGESDTQYF
>TRBJ2-1|TRBV20-1|TRBD2|.
TGCGTCGGGGGGTACAATGAGCAGTTCTTC
CVGGYNEQFF
>TRBJ2-7|TRBV9|.|.
TGTGCCAGCAGCGTAGACCCGGGTGATGCCTACGAGCAGTACTTC
CASSVDPGDAYEQYF
>TRBJ2-5|TRBV7-2|TRBD1|.
TGTGCCAGCAGCTTAGTGGACAGGGGGGTCCAAGAGACCCAGTACTTC
CASSLVDRGVQETQYF
>TRBJ2-4|TRBV23-1|.|.
TGCGCCAGCATCATCAGACAGGGAGGGACCATTCAGTACTTC
CASIIRQGGTIQYF
>TRBJ2-5|TRBV20-1|.|.
TGCAGTGTACTAGATACCCTTAGAGAAGAGACCCAGTACTTC
CSVLDTLREETQYF